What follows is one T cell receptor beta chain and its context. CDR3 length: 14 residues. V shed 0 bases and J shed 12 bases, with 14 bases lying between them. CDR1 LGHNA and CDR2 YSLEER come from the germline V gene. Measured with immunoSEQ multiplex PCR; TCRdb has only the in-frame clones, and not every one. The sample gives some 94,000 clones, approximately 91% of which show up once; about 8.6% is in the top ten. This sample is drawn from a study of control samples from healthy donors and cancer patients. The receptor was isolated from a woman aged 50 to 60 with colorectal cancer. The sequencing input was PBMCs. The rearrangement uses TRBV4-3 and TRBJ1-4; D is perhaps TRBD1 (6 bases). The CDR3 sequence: CASSQESRGRELFF. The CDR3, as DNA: TGCGCCAGCAGCCAAGAGTCTCGGGGGCGAGAACTGTTTTTT.